This TCR beta chain emerged from a study of blood T cell repertoires in COVID-19. Background on the study: PBMCs, B-cell-depleted T cells, or T cells were the source of the cDNA or gDNA that made up the material.

Original data processing: Using reference gene primer amplification, nucleated cell counts were estimated. Produced via immunoSEQ multiplex PCR; TCRdb's table is partial and in-frame only. V, J and clone size were drawn from that table, and D and trimming were deduced from the DNA. The sample includes about 100,000 clones, around four fifths of them seen just once. The germline V gene encodes CDR1 MGHRA and CDR2 YSYEKL. The ends lost 0 bases at V and 2 bases at J; junction bases unmatched: 14. The CDR3 totals 20 residues. This clone was seen a handful of times. The TCR comes from a woman in her sixties or seventies with acute or convalescent COVID-19. J is TRBJ2-4 and V is TRBV4-1, with TRBD2 matching over 9 bases. The sequenced material came from peripheral blood. CDR3 in DNA: TGCGCCAGCAGCCAAGATCTCTTACTAAGGAGCGGGGGGCCCAAAAACATTCAGTACTTC. This encodes CASSQDLLLRSGGPKNIQYF.